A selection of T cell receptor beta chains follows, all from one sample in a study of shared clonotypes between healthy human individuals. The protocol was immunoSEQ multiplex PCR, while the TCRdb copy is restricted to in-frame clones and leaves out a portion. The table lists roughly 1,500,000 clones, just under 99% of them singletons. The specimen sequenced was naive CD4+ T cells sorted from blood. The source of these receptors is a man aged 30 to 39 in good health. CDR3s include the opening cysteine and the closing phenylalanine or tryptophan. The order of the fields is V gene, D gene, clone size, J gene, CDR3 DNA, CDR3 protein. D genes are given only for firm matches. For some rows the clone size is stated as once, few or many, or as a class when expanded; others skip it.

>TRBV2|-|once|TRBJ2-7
TGTGCCAGCAAGAGGAGGAGGAACCTGAAGAAGGACGAGCAGTACTTC
CASKRRRNLKKDEQYF
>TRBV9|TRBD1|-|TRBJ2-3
TGTGCCAGCAGCGCCGGGACAGGGATAGATACGCAGTATTTT
CASSAGTGIDTQYF
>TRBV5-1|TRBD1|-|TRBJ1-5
TGCGCCAGCAGCACTGGGACAGGGGGCTATTTGAATCAGCCCCAGCATTTT
CASSTGTGGYLNQPQHF
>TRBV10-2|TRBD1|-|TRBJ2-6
TGCGCCAGCAGACGGGACAGGTACTCTGGGGCCAACGTCCTGACTTTC
CASRRDRYSGANVLTF
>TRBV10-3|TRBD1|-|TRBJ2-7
TGTGCCACGAAGACAGGGGGCTACGAGCAGTACTTC
CATKTGGYEQYF
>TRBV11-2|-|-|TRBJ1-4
TGTGCCAGCAGCTTAATCGCCCGGGGACATAATGAAAAACTGTTTTTT
CASSLIARGHNEKLFF
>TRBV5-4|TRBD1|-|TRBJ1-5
TGTGCCAGCAGCCGTGGACAGGGGGAAAATCAGCCCCAGCATTTT
CASSRGQGENQPQHF
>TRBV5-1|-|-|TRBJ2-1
TGCGCCAGCAGCGGGGCGACACAATCTTACAATGAGCAGTTCTTC
CASSGATQSYNEQFF
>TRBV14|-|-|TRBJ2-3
TGTGCCAGCAGCCAAGTGGGGGGAGGCCTCACAGATACGCAGTATTTT
CASSQVGGGLTDTQYF
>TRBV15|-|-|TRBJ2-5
TGTGCCACCAGCAGAGATACTCCAAGGGGCCAAGAGACCCAGTACTTC
CATSRDTPRGQETQYF
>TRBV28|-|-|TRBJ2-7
TGTGCCAGCAGTTCGCTGACCTACGAGCAGTACTTC
CASSSLTYEQYF
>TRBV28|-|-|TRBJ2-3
TGTGCCAGCAGTTTAAATCCTTTTACGCAGTATTTT
CASSLNPFTQYF
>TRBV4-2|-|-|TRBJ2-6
TGTGCCAGCAGCCAAGTTGGGGGGCCGGGGGCCAACGTCCTGACTTTC
CASSQVGGPGANVLTF
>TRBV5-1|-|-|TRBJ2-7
TGCGCCAGCAGCCCGGCGGGACAAGGGTCCTACGAGCAGTACTTC
CASSPAGQGSYEQYF
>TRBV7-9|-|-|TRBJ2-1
TGTGCCAGCAGCTTAAGTGGGGATGAGCAGTTCTTC
CASSLSGDEQFF
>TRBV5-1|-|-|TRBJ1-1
TGCGCCAGCAGCTTGTTTTCGGGGGCAGGGAACACTGAAGCTTTCTTT
CASSLFSGAGNTEAFF
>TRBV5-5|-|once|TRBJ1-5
TGTGCCAGCAGCTCAAGGGGTACAATCCAGCCCCAGCATTTT
CASSSRGTIQPQHF
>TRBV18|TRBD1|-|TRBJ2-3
TGTGCCAGCTCATTTCGACAGGGTAACGGAGATACGCAGTATTTT
CASSFRQGNGDTQYF
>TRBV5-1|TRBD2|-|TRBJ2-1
TGCGCCAGCAGCCCGGGACTAGCGGGAGAGTTAATTGGGAATGAGCAGTTCTTC
CASSPGLAGELIGNEQFF
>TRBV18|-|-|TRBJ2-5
TGTGCCAGCTCACCACCTTCGGGCAGTCGCACCCAAGAGACCCAGTACTTC
CASSPPSGSRTQETQYF
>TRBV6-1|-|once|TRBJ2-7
TGTGCCAGCATACGTCGTCACGCTACCTACGAGCAGTACTTC
CASIRRHATYEQYF
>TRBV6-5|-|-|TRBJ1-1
TGTGCCAGCGGACAAAGGCGGGGGGGCACTGAAGCTTTCTTT
CASGQRRGGTEAFF
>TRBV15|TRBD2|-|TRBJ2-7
TGTGCCACCAGCAGAGAAGGCGGGAGGGCCCTTTTCGAGCAGTACTTC
CATSREGGRALFEQYF
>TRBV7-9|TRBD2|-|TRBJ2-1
TGTGCCAGCAGCTTAGGGACTAGCGGTTACAATGAGCAGTTCTTC
CASSLGTSGYNEQFF
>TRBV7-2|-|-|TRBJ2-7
TGTGCCAGCAGCCTCTGGTCGGGGCAGGGGACACCATATCCCTACGAGCAGTACTTC
CASSLWSGQGTPYPYEQYF
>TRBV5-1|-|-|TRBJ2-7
TGCGCCAGCAGCTTGGGCGGTTACGAGCAGTACTTC
CASSLGGYEQYF
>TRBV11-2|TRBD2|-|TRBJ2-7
TGTGCCAGCAGCTTAGATAGCGGGGCCCCTTACGAGCAGTACTTC
CASSLDSGAPYEQYF
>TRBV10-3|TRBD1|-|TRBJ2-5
TGTGCCATCAGTGGCGGGGGACAGGGGGAGACCCAGTACTTC
CAISGGGQGETQYF
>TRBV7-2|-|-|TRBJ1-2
TGTGCCAGCAGCTTAATAACCGGGGGCTACACCTTC
CASSLITGGYTF